This record concerns one T cell receptor (beta chain) sequence. Its antigen is currently unknown. All of the isolated RNA was reverse transcribed, so expressed TCRB transcripts were sequenced. The data were produced by immunoSEQ multiplex PCR, yet TCRdb's version contains in-frame clones alone and is incomplete. The sample consists of about 650,000 clones, over 10% of them appearing once. This sample is part of a study of beta chain features in type 1 diabetes. Notes on the study in general: Healthy donors had naive, central memory and Treg TCRB repertoires that appeared less similar than those seen among patients. Researchers report that Type 1 diabetes patients had moderately but significantly shorter TCRB CDR3s across all four CD4+ subsets.

The clonotype originates from a man aged 25 to 40 with type 1 diabetes. The sequenced sample was naive CD4+ T cells from blood.

CDR3 amino acids: CASSHRTENTEAFF. The CDR3 bases are TGTGCCAGCAGCCATAGGACGGAGAACACTGAAGCTTTCTTT. V usage is TRBV7-8 and J usage is TRBJ1-1; D is unresolved. CDR1 and CDR2 from the germline V gene are SGHVS and FQNEAQ. Trimming pared 5 bases from V and 1 base from J, leaving 11 bases between. The CDR3 has 14 residues.